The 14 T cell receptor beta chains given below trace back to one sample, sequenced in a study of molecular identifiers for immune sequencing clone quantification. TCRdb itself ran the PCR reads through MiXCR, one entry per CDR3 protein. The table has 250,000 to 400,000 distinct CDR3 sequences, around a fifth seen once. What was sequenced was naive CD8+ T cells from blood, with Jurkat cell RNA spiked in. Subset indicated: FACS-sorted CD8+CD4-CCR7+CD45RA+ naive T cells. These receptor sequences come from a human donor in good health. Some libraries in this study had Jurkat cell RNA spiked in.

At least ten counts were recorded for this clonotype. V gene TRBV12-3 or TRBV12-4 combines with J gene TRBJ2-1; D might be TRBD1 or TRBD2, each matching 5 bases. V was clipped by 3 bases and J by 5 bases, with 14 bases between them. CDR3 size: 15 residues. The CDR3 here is CASSFWGRRDNEQFF. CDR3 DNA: TGTGCCAGCAGTTTTTGGGGACGGCGGGACAATGAGCAGTTCTTC.

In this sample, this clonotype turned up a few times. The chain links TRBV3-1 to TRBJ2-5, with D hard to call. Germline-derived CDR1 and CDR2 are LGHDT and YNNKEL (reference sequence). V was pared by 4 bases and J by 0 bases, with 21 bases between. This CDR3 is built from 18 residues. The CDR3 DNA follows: TGTGCCAGCAGCCCACATGACGGTCCATTGCCGGACCAAGAGACCCAGTACTTC. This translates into CASSPHDGPLPDQETQYF.

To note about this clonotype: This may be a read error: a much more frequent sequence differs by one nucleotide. The CDR3 DNA sequence: TGTGCCAGCAGTTACGGACAGGGGGTTGAAGCTTTATTT. Residues: CASSYGQGVEALF. The J gene is TRBJ1-1, the V gene TRBV6-2 or TRBV6-3, with 10 bases identical to TRBD1. This CDR3 region has 13 residues. Germline CDR1 MNHEY, CDR2 SVGEGT.

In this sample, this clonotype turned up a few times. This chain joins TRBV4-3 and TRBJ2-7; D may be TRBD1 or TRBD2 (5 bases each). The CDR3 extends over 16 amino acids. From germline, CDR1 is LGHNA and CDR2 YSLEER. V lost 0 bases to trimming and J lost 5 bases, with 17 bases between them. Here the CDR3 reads CASSQETAALIDEQYF. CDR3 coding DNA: TGCGCCAGCAGCCAAGAGACAGCGGCCCTTATCGACGAGCAGTACTTC.

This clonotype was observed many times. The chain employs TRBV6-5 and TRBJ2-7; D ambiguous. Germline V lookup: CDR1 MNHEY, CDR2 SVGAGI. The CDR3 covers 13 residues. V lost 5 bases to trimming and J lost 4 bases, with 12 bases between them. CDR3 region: CASSHSSSYEQYF. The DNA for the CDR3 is TGTGCCAGCAGTCACAGTTCGAGTTACGAGCAGTACTTC.

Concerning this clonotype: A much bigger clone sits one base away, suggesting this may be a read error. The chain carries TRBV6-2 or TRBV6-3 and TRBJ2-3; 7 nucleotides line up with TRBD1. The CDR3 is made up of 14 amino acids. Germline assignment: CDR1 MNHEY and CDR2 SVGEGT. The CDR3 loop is CTSSYDRVTDTQYF. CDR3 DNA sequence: TGTACCAGCAGTTACGACAGGGTCACAGATACGCAGTATTTT.

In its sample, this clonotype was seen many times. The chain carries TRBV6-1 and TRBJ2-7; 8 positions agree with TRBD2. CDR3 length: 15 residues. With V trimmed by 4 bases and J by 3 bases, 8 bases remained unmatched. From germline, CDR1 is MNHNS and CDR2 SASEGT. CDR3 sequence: CASSGGSGSLYEQYF. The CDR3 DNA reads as TGTGCCAGCAGTGGTGGCAGCGGGAGTCTCTACGAGCAGTACTTC.

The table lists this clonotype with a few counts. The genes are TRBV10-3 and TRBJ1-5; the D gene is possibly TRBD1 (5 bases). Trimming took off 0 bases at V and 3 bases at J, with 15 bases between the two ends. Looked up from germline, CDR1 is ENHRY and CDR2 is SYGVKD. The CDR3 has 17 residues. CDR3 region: CAISESSRVGVNQPQHF. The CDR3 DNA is TGTGCCATCAGTGAGTCAAGCAGGGTCGGTGTCAATCAGCCCCAGCATTTT.

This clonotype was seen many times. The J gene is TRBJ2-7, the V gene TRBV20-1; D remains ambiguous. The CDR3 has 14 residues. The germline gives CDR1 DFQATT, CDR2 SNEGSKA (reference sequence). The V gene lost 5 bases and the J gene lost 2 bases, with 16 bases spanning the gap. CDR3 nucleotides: TGCAGTGCTCGGTTCGCGCTGCCCACCTACGAGCAGTACTTC. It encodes CSARFALPTYEQYF.

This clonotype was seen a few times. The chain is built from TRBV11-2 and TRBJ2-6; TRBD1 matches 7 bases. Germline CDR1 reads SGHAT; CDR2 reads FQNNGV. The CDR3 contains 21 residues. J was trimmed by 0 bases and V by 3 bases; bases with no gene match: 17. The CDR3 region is CASSFLSGQRSLSSGANVLTF. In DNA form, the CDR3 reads TGTGCCAGCAGCTTTTTATCGGGACAGCGCAGCCTGAGCTCTGGGGCCAACGTCCTGACTTTC.

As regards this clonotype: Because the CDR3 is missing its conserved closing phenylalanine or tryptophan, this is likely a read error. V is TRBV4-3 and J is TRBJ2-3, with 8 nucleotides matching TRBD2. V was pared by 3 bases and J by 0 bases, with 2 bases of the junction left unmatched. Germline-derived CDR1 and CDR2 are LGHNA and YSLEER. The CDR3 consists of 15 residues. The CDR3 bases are TGCGCCAGCAGCCATAGCGGGGATAGCACAGATACGCAGTATTTA. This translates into CASSHSGDSTDTQYL.

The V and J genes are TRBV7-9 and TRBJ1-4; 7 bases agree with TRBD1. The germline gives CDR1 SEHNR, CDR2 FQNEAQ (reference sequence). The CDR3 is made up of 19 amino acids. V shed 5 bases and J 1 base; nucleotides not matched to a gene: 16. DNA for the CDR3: TGTGCCAGCAGCCCAGGCGCCAGGGGGAGCAAGGGAACTAATGAAAAACTGTTTTTT. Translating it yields CASSPGARGSKGTNEKLFF.

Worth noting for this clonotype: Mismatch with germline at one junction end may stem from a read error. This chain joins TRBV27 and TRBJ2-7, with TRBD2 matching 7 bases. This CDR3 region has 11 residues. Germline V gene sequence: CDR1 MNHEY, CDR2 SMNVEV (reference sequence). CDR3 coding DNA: TGTGCCAGCGCGGGGGACTACGGGCAGTACTTC. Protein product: CASAGDYGQYF.

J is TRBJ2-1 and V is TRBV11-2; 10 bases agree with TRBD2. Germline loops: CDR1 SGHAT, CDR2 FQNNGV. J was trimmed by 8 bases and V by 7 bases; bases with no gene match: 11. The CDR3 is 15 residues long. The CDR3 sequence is CASTSPEREGHEQFF. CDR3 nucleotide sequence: TGTGCCAGCACCTCACCCGAGCGGGAGGGCCATGAGCAGTTCTTC.